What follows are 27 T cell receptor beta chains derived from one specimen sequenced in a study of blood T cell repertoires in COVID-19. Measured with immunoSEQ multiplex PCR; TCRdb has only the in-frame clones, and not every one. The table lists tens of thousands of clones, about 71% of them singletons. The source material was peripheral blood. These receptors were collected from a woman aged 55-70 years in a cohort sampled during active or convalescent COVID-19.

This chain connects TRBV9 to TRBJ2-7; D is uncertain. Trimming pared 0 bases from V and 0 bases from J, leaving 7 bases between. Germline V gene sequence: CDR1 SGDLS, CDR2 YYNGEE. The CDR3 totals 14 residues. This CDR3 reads CASSVGQFSYEQYF. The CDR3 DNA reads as TGTGCCAGCAGCGTAGGGCAGTTCTCCTACGAGCAGTACTTC.

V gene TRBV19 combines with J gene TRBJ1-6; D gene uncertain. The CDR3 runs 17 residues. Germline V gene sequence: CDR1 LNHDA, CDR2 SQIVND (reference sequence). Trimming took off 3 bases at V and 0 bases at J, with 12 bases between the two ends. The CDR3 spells CASSIPPGSSYNSPLHF. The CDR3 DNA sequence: TGTGCCAGTAGTATCCCTCCCGGGAGCTCCTATAATTCACCCCTCCACTTT.

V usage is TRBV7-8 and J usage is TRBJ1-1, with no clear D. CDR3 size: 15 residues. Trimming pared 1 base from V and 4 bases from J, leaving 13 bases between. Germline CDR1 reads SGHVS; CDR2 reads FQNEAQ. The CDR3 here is CASSLVSGTSTEAFF. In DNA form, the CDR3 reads TGTGCCAGCAGCTTAGTTTCTGGTACGAGCACTGAAGCTTTCTTT.

DNA of the CDR3: TGTGCCAGCTCACTCGTCCTAGCGGGGGGGTCCACAGATACGCAGTATTTT. Translation gives CASSLVLAGGSTDTQYF. The chain carries TRBV18 and TRBJ2-3; 12 bases are a match to TRBD2. Germline V gene lookup returns CDR1 KGHSH and CDR2 LQKENI. V trimming: 4 bases; J trimming: 2 bases; junction bases outside the gene matches: 7. CDR3 size: 17 residues.

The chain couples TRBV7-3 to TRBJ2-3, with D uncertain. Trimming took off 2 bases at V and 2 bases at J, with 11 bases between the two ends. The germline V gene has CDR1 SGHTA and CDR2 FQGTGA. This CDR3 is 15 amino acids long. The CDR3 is CASSLGPTFTDTQYF. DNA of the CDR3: TGTGCCAGCAGCTTAGGGCCAACCTTCACAGATACGCAGTATTTT.

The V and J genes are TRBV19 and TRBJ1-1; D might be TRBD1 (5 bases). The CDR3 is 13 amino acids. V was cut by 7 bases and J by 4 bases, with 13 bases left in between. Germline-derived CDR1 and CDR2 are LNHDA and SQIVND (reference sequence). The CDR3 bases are TGTGCCAGTAACCGCGGGGGGGGCACTGAAGCTTTCTTT. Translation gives CASNRGGGTEAFF.

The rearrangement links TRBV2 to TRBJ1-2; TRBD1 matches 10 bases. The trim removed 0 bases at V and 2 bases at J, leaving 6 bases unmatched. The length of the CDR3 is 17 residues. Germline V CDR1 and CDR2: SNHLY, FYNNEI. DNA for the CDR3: TGTGCCAGCAGTGAAGCGTCGACAGGGGGCAGGAACTATGGCTACACCTTC. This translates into CASSEASTGGRNYGYTF. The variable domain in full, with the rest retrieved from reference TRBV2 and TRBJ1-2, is EPEVTQTPSHQVTQMGQEVILRCVPISNHLYFYWYRQILGQKVEFLVSFYNNEISEKSEIFDDQFSVERPDGSNFTLKIRSTKLEDSAMYFCASSEASTGGRNYGYTFGSGTRLTVV.

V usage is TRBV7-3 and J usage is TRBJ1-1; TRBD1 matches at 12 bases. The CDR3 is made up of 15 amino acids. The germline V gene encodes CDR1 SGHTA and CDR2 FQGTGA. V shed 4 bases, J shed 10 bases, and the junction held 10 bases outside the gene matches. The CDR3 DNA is TGTGCCAGCAGCTCTCCCGGGACAGGGGGCGAAAGAGCTTTCTTT. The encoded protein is CASSSPGTGGERAFF.

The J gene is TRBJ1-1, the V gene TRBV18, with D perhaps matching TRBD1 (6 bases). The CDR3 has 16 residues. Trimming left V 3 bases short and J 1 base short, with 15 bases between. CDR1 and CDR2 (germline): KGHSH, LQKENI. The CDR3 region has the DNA TGTGCCAGCTCACCCACCGGGACAATTAGGAACACTGAAGCTTTCTTT. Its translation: CASSPTGTIRNTEAFF.

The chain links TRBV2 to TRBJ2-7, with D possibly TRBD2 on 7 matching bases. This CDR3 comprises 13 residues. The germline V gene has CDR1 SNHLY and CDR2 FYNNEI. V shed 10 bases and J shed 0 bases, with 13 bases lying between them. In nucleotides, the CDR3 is TGTGCCAAGGGGGAGGGCCCCTCCTACGAGCAGTACTTC. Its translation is CAKGEGPSYEQYF.

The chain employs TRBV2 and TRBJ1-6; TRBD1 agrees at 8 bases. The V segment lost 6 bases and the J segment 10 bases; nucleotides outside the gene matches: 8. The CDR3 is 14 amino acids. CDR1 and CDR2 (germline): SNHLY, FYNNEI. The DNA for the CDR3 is TGTGCCAGCAGGGACAGGGAGTCCACCTCACCCCTCCACTTT. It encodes CASRDRESTSPLHF.

The CDR3 spells CASSLGLAGASTDTQYF. The CDR3 DNA reads as TGTGCCAGCAGCTTGGGACTAGCGGGGGCGAGCACAGATACGCAGTATTTT. The chain employs TRBV11-3 and TRBJ2-3, with 14 bases matching TRBD2. Germline CDR1 is SGHNT and CDR2 is YENEEA. The CDR3 sequence is 17 residues long. V trimming: 3 bases; J trimming: 0 bases; junction bases outside the gene matches: 2.

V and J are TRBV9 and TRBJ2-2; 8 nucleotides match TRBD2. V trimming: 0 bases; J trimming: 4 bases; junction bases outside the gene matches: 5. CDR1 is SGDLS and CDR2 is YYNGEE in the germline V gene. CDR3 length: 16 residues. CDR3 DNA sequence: TGTGCCAGCAGCGTAGGGCCTAGCGGGCGCACCGGGGAGCTGTTTTTT. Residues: CASSVGPSGRTGELFF.

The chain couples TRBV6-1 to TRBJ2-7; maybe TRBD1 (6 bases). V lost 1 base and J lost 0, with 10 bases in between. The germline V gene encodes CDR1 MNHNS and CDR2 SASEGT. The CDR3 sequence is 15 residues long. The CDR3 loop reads CASSEGTETSYEQYF. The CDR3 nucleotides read TGTGCCAGCAGTGAAGGGACAGAGACCTCCTACGAGCAGTACTTC.

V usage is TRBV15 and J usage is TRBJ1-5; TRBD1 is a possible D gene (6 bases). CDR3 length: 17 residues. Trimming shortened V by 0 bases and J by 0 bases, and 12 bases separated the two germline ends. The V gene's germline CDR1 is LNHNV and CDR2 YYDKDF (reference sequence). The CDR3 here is CATSRDPRGYSNQPQHF. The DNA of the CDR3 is TGTGCCACCAGCAGAGACCCCAGGGGTTATAGCAATCAGCCCCAGCATTTT.

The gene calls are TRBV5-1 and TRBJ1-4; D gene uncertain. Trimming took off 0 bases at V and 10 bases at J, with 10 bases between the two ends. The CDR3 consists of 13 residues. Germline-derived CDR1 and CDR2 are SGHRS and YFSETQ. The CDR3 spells CASSLEGSGKLFF. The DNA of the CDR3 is TGCGCCAGCAGCTTGGAAGGTTCGGGAAAACTGTTTTTT.

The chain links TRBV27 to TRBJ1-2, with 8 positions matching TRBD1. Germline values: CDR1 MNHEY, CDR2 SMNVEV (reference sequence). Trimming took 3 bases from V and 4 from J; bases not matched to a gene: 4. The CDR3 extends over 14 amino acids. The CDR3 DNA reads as TGTGCCAGCAGTTTCGGACAGGGCCCCTATGGCTACACCTTC. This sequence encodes CASSFGQGPYGYTF.

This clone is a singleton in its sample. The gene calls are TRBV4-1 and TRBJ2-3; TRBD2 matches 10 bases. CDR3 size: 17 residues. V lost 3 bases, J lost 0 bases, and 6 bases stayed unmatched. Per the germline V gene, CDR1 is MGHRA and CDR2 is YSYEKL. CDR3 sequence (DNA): TGCGCCAGCAGCCAGGTCCTAGCGGGGGATAGCACAGATACGCAGTATTTT. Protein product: CASSQVLAGDSTDTQYF.

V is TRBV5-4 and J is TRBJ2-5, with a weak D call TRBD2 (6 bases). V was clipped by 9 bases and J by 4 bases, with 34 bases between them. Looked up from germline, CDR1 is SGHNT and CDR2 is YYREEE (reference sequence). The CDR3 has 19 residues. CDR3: CATHLTLHRTSFGAETQYF. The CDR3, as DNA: TGTGCCACCCACCTTACCCTCCACCGAACTAGCTTTGGGGCAGAGACCCAGTACTTC.

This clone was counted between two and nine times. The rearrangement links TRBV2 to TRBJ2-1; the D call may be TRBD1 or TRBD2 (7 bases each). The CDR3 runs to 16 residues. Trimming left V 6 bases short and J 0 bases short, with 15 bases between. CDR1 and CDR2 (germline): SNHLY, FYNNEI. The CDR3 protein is CASREQGRGSYNEQFF. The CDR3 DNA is TGTGCCAGCAGGGAACAGGGGAGGGGCTCCTACAATGAGCAGTTCTTC.

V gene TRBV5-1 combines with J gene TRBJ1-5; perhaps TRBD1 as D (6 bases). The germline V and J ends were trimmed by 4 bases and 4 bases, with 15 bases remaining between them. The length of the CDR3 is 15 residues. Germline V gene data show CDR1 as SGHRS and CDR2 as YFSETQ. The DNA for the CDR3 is TGCGCCAGCAGCCCGGGGCAGGGGCAGAATCAGCCCCAGCATTTT. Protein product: CASSPGQGQNQPQHF. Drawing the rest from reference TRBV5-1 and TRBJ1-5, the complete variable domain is KAGVTQTPRYLIKTRGQQVTLSCSPISGHRSVSWYQQTPGQGLQFLFEYFSETQRNKGNFPGRFSGRQFSNSRSEMNVSTLELGDSALYLCASSPGQGQNQPQHFGDGTRLSIL.

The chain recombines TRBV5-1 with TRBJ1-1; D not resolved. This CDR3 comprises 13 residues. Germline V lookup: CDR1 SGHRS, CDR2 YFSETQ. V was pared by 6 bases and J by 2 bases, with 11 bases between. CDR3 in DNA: TGCGCCAGCAACCGAGGCGGAAACACTGAAGCTTTCTTT. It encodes CASNRGGNTEAFF.

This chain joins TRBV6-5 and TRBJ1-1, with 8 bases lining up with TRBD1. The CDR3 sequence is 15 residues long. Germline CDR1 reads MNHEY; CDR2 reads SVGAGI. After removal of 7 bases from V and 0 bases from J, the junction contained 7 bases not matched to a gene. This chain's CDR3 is CASTVDRAVNTEAFF. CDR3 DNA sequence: TGTGCCAGCACCGTGGACAGGGCCGTGAACACTGAAGCTTTCTTT.

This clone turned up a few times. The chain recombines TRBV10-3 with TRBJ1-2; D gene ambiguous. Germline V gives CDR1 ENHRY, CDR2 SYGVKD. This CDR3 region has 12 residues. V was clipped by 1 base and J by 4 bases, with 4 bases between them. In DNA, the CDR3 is TGTGCCATCAGTGAGTACAGCTATGGCTACACCTTC. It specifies CAISEYSYGYTF.

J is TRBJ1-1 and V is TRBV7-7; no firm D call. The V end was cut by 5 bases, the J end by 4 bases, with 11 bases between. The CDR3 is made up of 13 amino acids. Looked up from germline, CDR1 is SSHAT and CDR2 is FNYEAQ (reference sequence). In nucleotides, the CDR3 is TGTGCCAGCAGCCCTGCCGGTGGCACTGAAGCTTTCTTT. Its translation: CASSPAGGTEAFF.

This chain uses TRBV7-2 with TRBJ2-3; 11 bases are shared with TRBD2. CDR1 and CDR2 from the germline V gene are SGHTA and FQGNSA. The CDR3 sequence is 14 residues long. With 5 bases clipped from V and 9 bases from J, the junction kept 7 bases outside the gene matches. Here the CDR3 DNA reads TGTGCCAGCAGCCTAAGGATAGCGGGGGGGACGCAGTATTTT. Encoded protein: CASSLRIAGGTQYF.

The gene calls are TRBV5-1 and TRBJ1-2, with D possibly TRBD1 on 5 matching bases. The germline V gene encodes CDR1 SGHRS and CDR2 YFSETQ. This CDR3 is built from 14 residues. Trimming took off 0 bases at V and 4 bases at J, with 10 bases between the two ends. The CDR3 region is CASSLVRDAYGYTF. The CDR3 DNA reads TGCGCCAGCAGCTTGGTCAGGGATGCCTATGGCTACACCTTC.